These T cell receptor beta chains were read from a single sample in a study of blood T cell repertoires in COVID-19. Method: immunoSEQ multiplex PCR; TCRdb's copy keeps in-frame clones and lacks some. The sample holds 250,000 to 300,000 clones, around 89% seen once. The source material was peripheral blood. All receptors derive from a woman aged 30 to 39 who had recovered from COVID-19. Both conserved end residues are part of each CDR3. The D gene is left open where the match is weak. Clone size is shown for a subset of rows, as once, few, many or a class of expanded clone.

D gene	J gene	clone size	V gene	CDR3 protein	CDR3 DNA
TRBD1	TRBJ2-7	-	TRBV5-4	CASSFWDSSYEQYF	TGTGCCAGCAGCTTTTGGGACAGTTCCTACGAGCAGTACTTC
-	TRBJ1-6	-	TRBV9	CASSVGELSPLHF	TGTGCCAGCAGCGTAGGAGAACTTTCACCCCTCCACTTT
TRBD2	TRBJ2-1	-	TRBV7-3	CASGETSGANEQFF	TGTGCCAGCGGAGAGACTAGCGGGGCCAATGAGCAGTTCTTC
-	TRBJ2-1	-	TRBV2	CASSDPSGNNEQFF	TGTGCCAGCAGTGACCCGAGCGGAAATAATGAGCAGTTCTTC
-	TRBJ2-1	few	TRBV7-8	CASSSGFLSDSYNEQFF	TGTGCCAGCAGCTCCGGGTTTTTATCAGACTCCTACAATGAGCAGTTCTTC
-	TRBJ1-1	-	TRBV29-1	CSVTSGNTEAFF	TGCAGCGTCACGAGTGGGAACACTGAAGCTTTCTTT
TRBD1	TRBJ1-4	-	TRBV7-9	CASSPGTGREKLFF	TGTGCCAGCAGCCCCGGGACAGGGCGAGAAAAACTGTTTTTT
-	TRBJ1-4	-	TRBV25-1	CASSEYRLGEKLFF	TGTGCCAGCAGTGAATATCGCCTAGGAGAAAAACTGTTTTTT
TRBD2	TRBJ2-2	-	TRBV6-5	CASRSSGGSYGELFF	TGTGCCAGCAGGTCTAGCGGGGGGTCCTACGGGGAGCTGTTTTTT
TRBD2	TRBJ2-1	many	TRBV27	CASSLEAGGRINEQFF	TGTGCCAGCAGTTTGGAAGCGGGGGGCCGTATTAATGAGCAGTTCTTC
TRBD2	TRBJ2-3	-	TRBV7-9	CASSPWRSGGSTDTQYF	TGTGCCAGCAGCCCTTGGAGAAGCGGGGGGAGCACAGATACGCAGTATTTT
-	TRBJ2-5	-	TRBV7-9	CASSLVGQFLQETQYF	TGTGCCAGCAGCTTAGTCGGACAGTTTCTACAAGAGACCCAGTACTTC
-	TRBJ1-1	-	TRBV5-6	CASSFPTGRKTEAFF	TGTGCCAGCAGCTTCCCCACCGGGAGGAAGACTGAAGCTTTCTTT
TRBD1	TRBJ1-2	-	TRBV5-8	CASRPTGGRGNGYTF	TGTGCCAGCAGGCCTACAGGGGGACGTGGGAATGGCTACACCTTC
-	TRBJ2-1	once	TRBV14	CASSPSLDTYNEQFF	TGTGCCAGCAGCCCCTCCTTGGACACCTACAATGAGCAGTTCTTC
TRBD1	TRBJ1-2	many	TRBV5-4	CASSLDRGVYGYTF	TGTGCCAGCAGCTTGGACAGGGGGGTCTATGGCTACACCTTC
-	TRBJ2-7	-	TRBV15	CATSRDTGFSYEQYF	TGTGCCACCAGCAGAGATACAGGGTTCTCCTACGAGCAGTACTTC
TRBD2	TRBJ2-5	-	TRBV14	CASSRLGGEKRTQYF	TGTGCCAGCAGCCGCCTGGGGGGGGAAAAGAGGACCCAGTACTTC
TRBD1	TRBJ1-2	-	TRBV19	CASTPRGGQAYGYTF	TGTGCCAGTACCCCTAGAGGAGGACAGGCGTATGGCTACACCTTC
TRBD2	TRBJ2-1	-	TRBV2	CASSDPGTSGGAGNEQFF	TGTGCCAGCAGTGACCCCGGGACTAGCGGGGGGGCCGGAAATGAGCAGTTCTTC
-	TRBJ1-2	-	TRBV4-2	CASSQDITDLTYGYTF	TGTGCCAGCAGCCAAGATATTACAGACCTAACCTATGGCTACACCTTC
-	TRBJ1-2	-	TRBV7-2	CASSFQEGQGGYTF	TGTGCCAGCAGCTTTCAGGAGGGGCAGGGTGGCTACACCTTC
-	TRBJ1-3	-	TRBV9	CASSVEGGLGNTIYF	TGTGCCAGCAGCGTAGAGGGGGGGCTTGGAAACACCATATATTTT
TRBD1	TRBJ2-5	once	TRBV13	CASSSSPGQGETQYF	TGTGCCAGCAGCTCCTCCCCGGGACAGGGGGAGACCCAGTACTTC
TRBD1	TRBJ2-3	once	TRBV6-5	CASRRGQVADTQYF	TGTGCCAGCAGAAGGGGGCAGGTGGCAGATACGCAGTATTTT